The 30 T cell receptor beta chains in this list originate from one sample, sequenced in a study of T cell changes during pregnancy in multiple sclerosis. Profiling relied on immunoSEQ multiplex PCR, and the TCRdb table lists in-frame clones only, not all of them. Here the sample spans 93,000 or so clones, less than 95% being singletons. Sequences were derived from peripheral blood, sampled before pregnancy. The source is a female donor with multiple sclerosis, enrolled in a pregnancy study.

The rearrangement uses TRBV7-3 and TRBJ2-7; 9 nucleotides agree with TRBD2. The CDR3 totals 15 residues. V gave up 8 bases and J gave up 4 bases; unmatched junction bases: 12. Germline CDR1 is SGHTA and CDR2 is FQGTGA. The CDR3 sequence: CASAIGRGGQYEQYF. The DNA for the CDR3 is TGTGCCAGCGCTATTGGGCGGGGGGGCCAGTACGAGCAGTACTTC.

The chain joins TRBV6-5 to TRBJ1-4; 7 bases line up with TRBD1. The germline CDR1 and CDR2 sequences are MNHEY and SVGAGI. V lost 5 bases to trimming and J lost 4 bases; unmatched junction nucleotides: 4. The CDR3 length is 14 residues. The CDR3 here is CASSQGGGNEKLFF. The CDR3 nucleotides read TGTGCCAGCAGTCAGGGGGGTGGTAATGAAAAACTGTTTTTT.

This chain uses TRBV27 with TRBJ2-1; 11 bases map to TRBD2. The ends lost 2 bases at V and 7 bases at J; junction bases unmatched: 4. CDR3 size: 15 residues. Germline V gene lookup returns CDR1 MNHEY and CDR2 SMNVEV (reference sequence). The CDR3 is CASSLILAGENEQFF. CDR3 DNA sequence: TGTGCCAGCAGTTTAATACTAGCGGGAGAAAATGAGCAGTTCTTC.

The V call is TRBV27, the J call TRBJ1-2, with TRBD1 matching over 8 bases. The CDR3 spans 17 residues. The junction had 11 bases not matched to a gene; V was cut back by 3 bases and J by 2 bases. Germline V lookup: CDR1 MNHEY, CDR2 SMNVEV (reference sequence). CDR3 bases: TGTGCCAGCAGTTTCCTAGGACAGGGCCGGGGGAACTATGGCTACACCTTC. Protein: CASSFLGQGRGNYGYTF.

This chain uses TRBV18 with TRBJ2-7, with 7 bases identical to TRBD2. CDR1 and CDR2 (germline): KGHSH, LQKENI. V was pared by 1 base and J by 6 bases, with 9 bases of the junction left unmatched. The CDR3 is made up of 15 amino acids. CDR3 DNA sequence: TGTGCCAGCTCACCACTCAGCGGGGAGTTCGGCGAGCAGTACTTC. Amino acid sequence: CASSPLSGEFGEQYF.

V is TRBV2 and J is TRBJ1-2; D is unclear. The CDR3 has 13 residues. The V end was cut by 6 bases, the J end by 2 bases, with 10 bases between. The germline V gene encodes CDR1 SNHLY and CDR2 FYNNEI. This CDR3 reads CASSPSGNYGYTF. CDR3 DNA sequence: TGTGCCAGCAGCCCCTCCGGGAACTATGGCTACACCTTC.

The chain has TRBV18 and TRBJ1-3; tentative D call: TRBD1 (6 bases). Germline V gives CDR1 KGHSH, CDR2 LQKENI. Trimming took off 1 base at V and 6 bases at J, with 16 bases between the two ends. CDR3 length: 16 amino acids. The CDR3 DNA follows: TGTGCCAGCTCACCACTGCGGCAGGGGTCTTCAAACACCATATATTTT. Translation gives CASSPLRQGSSNTIYF.

The chain employs TRBV18 and TRBJ1-3; D is perhaps TRBD1 (6 bases). Germline CDR1 reads KGHSH; CDR2 reads LQKENI. CDR3 length: 15 amino acids. V was shortened by 5 bases and J by 0 bases, with 11 bases between the two germline ends. The CDR3 region is CASSTQGSSGNTIYF. The CDR3 DNA sequence: TGTGCCAGCTCAACCCAGGGGAGCTCTGGAAACACCATATATTTT.

This clone was picked up a small number of times. V and J are TRBV7-9 and TRBJ2-7; possible D gene TRBD1, 6 bases. This CDR3 region has 14 residues. V gave up 5 bases and J gave up 7 bases, with 18 bases separating them. Per the germline V gene, CDR1 is SEHNR and CDR2 is FQNEAQ (reference sequence). The CDR3 region is CASSPKAWDKEQYF. The CDR3 coding sequence is TGTGCCAGCAGCCCTAAGGCCTGGGACAAAGAGCAGTACTTC.

This chain joins TRBV5-1 and TRBJ2-7; a weak D match, TRBD2 (6 bases). In germline, CDR1 is SGHRS, CDR2 YFSETQ. V lost 5 bases, J lost 1 base, and 13 bases lay in between. The length of the CDR3 is 14 residues. The CDR3 sequence is CASRAGTSSYEQYF. CDR3 bases: TGCGCCAGCAGAGCCGGGACTTCGTCCTACGAGCAGTACTTC.

The chain carries TRBV5-1 and TRBJ2-5; 11 positions agree with TRBD2. In germline, CDR1 is SGHRS, CDR2 YFSETQ. V trimming: 0 bases; J trimming: 7 bases; junction bases outside the gene matches: 8. There are 16 residues in the CDR3. CDR3 DNA sequence: TGCGCCAGCAGCTTGGAGGTAGCGGGGGGGTTGAGGACCCAGTACTTC. Protein sequence: CASSLEVAGGLRTQYF. Drawing the rest from reference TRBV5-1 and TRBJ2-5, the complete variable domain is KAGVTQTPRYLIKTRGQQVTLSCSPISGHRSVSWYQQTPGQGLQFLFEYFSETQRNKGNFPGRFSGRQFSNSRSEMNVSTLELGDSALYLCASSLEVAGGLRTQYFGPGTRLLVL.

This clone was seen a single time. The rearrangement links TRBV11-3 to TRBJ1-1; the D is unclear. CDR1 SGHNT and CDR2 YENEEA come from the germline V gene. CDR3 length equals 13 residues. V was pared by 3 bases and J by 4 bases, with 9 bases between. The CDR3 loop is CASSFTQVTEAFF. DNA for the CDR3: TGTGCCAGCAGCTTTACGCAGGTCACTGAAGCTTTCTTT.

This clone was picked up one time. The chain links TRBV6-1 to TRBJ2-7; D not resolved. With 6 bases removed from V and 5 bases from J, the gap between germline ends came to 17 bases. The CDR3 is made up of 14 amino acids. CDR1 is MNHNS, CDR2 SASEGT, per germline. CDR3 nucleotides: TGTGCCAGCAGCCTCGACGGTCTCCTAGACGAGCAGTACTTC. This sequence encodes CASSLDGLLDEQYF.

V is TRBV12-1 and J is TRBJ2-7; TRBD2, the table's D call, lacks a check against the DNA. TRBV12-1 is tagged as a pseudogene. The CDR3 covers 16 residues. Here the CDR3 reads CASSSPRLAGGNEQYF. CDR3 nucleotide sequence: TGTGCCAGCAGCTCACCGCGACTAGCGGGAGGTAACGAGCAGTACTTC.

This clone has a single count. The chain combines TRBV2 with TRBJ2-4, with 9 bases identical to TRBD2. V trimming: 6 bases; J trimming: 3 bases; junction bases outside the gene matches: 9. Germline assignment: CDR1 SNHLY and CDR2 FYNNEI. The CDR3 has 16 residues. The CDR3 bases are TGTGCCAGCAGGCTGCGGACTAGCGTGGTCAAAAACATTCAGTACTTC. Protein product: CASRLRTSVVKNIQYF. Variable domain in full (rest from reference TRBV2 and TRBJ2-4): EPEVTQTPSHQVTQMGQEVILRCVPISNHLYFYWYRQILGQKVEFLVSFYNNEISEKSEIFDDQFSVERPDGSNFTLKIRSTKLEDSAMYFCASRLRTSVVKNIQYFGAGTRLSVL.

The chain has TRBV5-1 and TRBJ2-3; TRBD2 is a possible D gene (6 bases). The CDR3 runs 13 residues. Deletions cut 3 bases from V and 1 base from J, with 6 bases between. Germline CDR1 is SGHRS and CDR2 is YFSETQ. The DNA of the CDR3 is TGCGCCAGCAGCTCGGGGGGCACAGATACGCAGTATTTT. This gives the protein CASSSGGTDTQYF.

This clone has more than one count but fewer than ten. This chain joins TRBV27 and TRBJ1-6; D not resolved. This CDR3 is 14 amino acids long. The germline V and J ends were trimmed by 2 bases and 7 bases, with 9 bases remaining between them. Germline V gene data show CDR1 as MNHEY and CDR2 as SMNVEV (reference sequence). This CDR3 reads CASSLTQKNSPLHF. The CDR3 DNA follows: TGTGCCAGCAGTTTAACACAGAAGAATTCACCCCTCCACTTT.

This clone showed up just once. The J gene is TRBJ2-7, the V gene TRBV10-3, with 9 bases that match TRBD2. V trimming: 6 bases; J trimming: 2 bases; junction bases outside the gene matches: 5. In germline, CDR1 is ENHRY, CDR2 SYGVKD. The CDR3 has 14 amino acids. CDR3 in amino acids: CAIRAGGLTYEQYF. The CDR3 DNA reads as TGTGCCATCAGAGCGGGGGGCTTAACCTACGAGCAGTACTTC.

CDR3 DNA sequence: TGTGCCAGCAGTTTCCGACTAGGTGACGAGCAGTACTTC. Its protein product is CASSFRLGDEQYF. V gene TRBV28 combines with J gene TRBJ2-7, with a tentative D call TRBD2 (6 bases). Germline CDR1 is MDHEN and CDR2 is SYDVKM. The CDR3 has 13 amino acids. Between the trimmed V and J ends, which lost 3 bases and 5 bases, there was a span of 11 bases. Full variable domain (remainder filled in from reference TRBV28 and TRBJ2-7): DVKVTQSSRYLVKRTGEKVFLECVQDMDHENMFWYRQDPGLGLRLIYFSYDVKMKEKGDIPEGYSVSREKKERFSLILESASTNQTSMYLCASSFRLGDEQYFGPGTRLTVT.

CDR3 residues: CASRGGSYNEQFF. As DNA, the CDR3 is TGTGCCAGCAGGGGGGGGTCGTACAATGAGCAGTTCTTC. The chain carries TRBV5-4 and TRBJ2-1; TRBD2 agrees at 7 bases. Germline CDR1 reads SGHNT; CDR2 reads YYREEE (reference sequence). Trimming took 5 bases from V and 4 from J; bases not matched to a gene: 3. The CDR3 sequence is 13 residues long.

The chain carries TRBV7-9 and TRBJ2-1; tentatively, D is TRBD2 (5 bases). This CDR3 is 14 amino acids long. The germline gives CDR1 SEHNR, CDR2 FQNEAQ (reference sequence). The V end was cut by 5 bases, the J end by 5 bases, with 13 bases between. This CDR3 is CASSQLRRNNEQFF. The CDR3 DNA follows: TGTGCCAGCAGCCAACTACGGAGGAACAATGAGCAGTTCTTC. Drawing the rest from reference TRBV7-9 and TRBJ2-1, the complete variable domain is DTGVSQNPRHKITKRGQNVTFRCDPISEHNRLYWYRQTLGQGPEFLTYFQNEAQLEKSRLLSDRFSAERPKGSFSTLEIQRTEQGDSAMYLCASSQLRRNNEQFFGPGTRLTVL.

CDR3 coding DNA: TGTGCCAGCAGCGGAACCGGGTCCGAGCAGTACTTC. This gives the protein CASSGTGSEQYF. The chain has TRBV9 and TRBJ2-7; D not certain. This CDR3 is 12 amino acids long. Germline values: CDR1 SGDLS, CDR2 YYNGEE. V lost 3 bases, J lost 6 bases, and 10 bases lay in between. The whole variable domain, remainder taken from reference TRBV9 and TRBJ2-7, is DSGVTQTPKHLITATGQRVTLRCSPRSGDLSVYWYQQSLDQGLQFLIQYYNGEERAKGNILERFSAQQFPDLHSELNLSSLELGDSALYFCASSGTGSEQYFGPGTRLTVT.

The chain employs TRBV11-3 and TRBJ2-3; possibly TRBD1 for D (6 bases). Trimming removed 2 bases at V and 3 bases at J, with 9 bases between. The CDR3 covers 14 residues. Germline-derived CDR1 and CDR2 are SGHNT and YENEEA. The DNA for the CDR3 is TGTGCCAGCAGCTTAACCCAGGGGACAGATACGCAGTATTTT. This translates into CASSLTQGTDTQYF.

This chain joins TRBV19 and TRBJ2-7; 9 nucleotides match TRBD1. The germline V gene has CDR1 LNHDA and CDR2 SQIVND (reference sequence). The CDR3 loop spans 18 amino acids. J was trimmed by 1 base and V by 3 bases; bases with no gene match: 13. CDR3 nucleotides: TGTGCCAGTAGTATCAACAGGGGGCGAGAGCGGTGGTCCTACGAGCAGTACTTC. Its protein is CASSINRGRERWSYEQYF.

The rearrangement joins TRBV7-3 to TRBJ2-2, with TRBD2 identical over 15 bases. CDR3 length equals 22 residues. J gave up 1 base and V 3 bases, and 15 bases lay outside the gene matches. Germline values: CDR1 SGHTA, CDR2 FQGTGA. This CDR3 reads CASSFRPRTSGGAGRNTGELFF. In DNA, the CDR3 is TGTGCCAGCAGCTTCCGTCCTCGGACTAGCGGGGGGGCGGGTCGGAACACCGGGGAGCTGTTTTTT.

CDR3 bases: TGTGCCAGCAGGCGCCTAGACAGCAAAGCCTACGAGCAGTACTTC. Protein product: CASRRLDSKAYEQYF. The J gene is TRBJ2-7, the V gene TRBV2, with a weak D call TRBD1 (5 bases). The length of the CDR3 is 15 residues. V was pared by 6 bases and J by 2 bases, with 17 bases between. Germline lookup yields CDR1 SNHLY and CDR2 FYNNEI.

The gene calls are TRBV6-5 and TRBJ2-1; 7 positions agree with TRBD2. V was clipped by 5 bases and J by 8 bases; unmatched bases: 12. CDR3 length: 15 residues. From germline, CDR1 is MNHEY and CDR2 SVGAGI. The CDR3 DNA is TGTGCCAGCAGTAGCCCACGGGGGGTTCGGGATGAGCAGTTCTTC. Its protein product is CASSSPRGVRDEQFF.

The table lists this clone with a count of one. The rearrangement links TRBV28 to TRBJ1-1; D gene unclear. The ends were cut back, 5 bases at V and 5 bases at J, with 18 bases in the middle. This CDR3 is built from 15 residues. Germline CDR1 reads MDHEN; CDR2 reads SYDVKM. CDR3 region: CASSTPLGPGTEAFF. The CDR3, as DNA: TGTGCCAGCAGTACGCCCCTCGGGCCGGGGACTGAAGCTTTCTTT.

The chain joins TRBV6-5 to TRBJ2-7, with 7 bases identical to TRBD2. This CDR3 spans 13 amino acids. V lost 7 bases, J lost 0 bases, and 3 bases stayed unmatched. Germline V gives CDR1 MNHEY, CDR2 SVGAGI. CDR3 DNA: TGTGCCAGCAAGCGGGGTTTCTCCTACGAGCAGTACTTC. It translates to CASKRGFSYEQYF.

The chain joins TRBV4-3 to TRBJ2-7; tentatively, D is TRBD1 (6 bases). The CDR3 has 15 amino acids. Germline loops: CDR1 LGHNA, CDR2 YSLEER. V dropped 0 bases and J dropped 3 bases, with 12 bases sitting between them. CDR3 in amino acids: CASSQEARGNYEQYF. The CDR3 nucleotides read TGCGCCAGCAGCCAAGAGGCTAGGGGGAACTACGAGCAGTACTTC.